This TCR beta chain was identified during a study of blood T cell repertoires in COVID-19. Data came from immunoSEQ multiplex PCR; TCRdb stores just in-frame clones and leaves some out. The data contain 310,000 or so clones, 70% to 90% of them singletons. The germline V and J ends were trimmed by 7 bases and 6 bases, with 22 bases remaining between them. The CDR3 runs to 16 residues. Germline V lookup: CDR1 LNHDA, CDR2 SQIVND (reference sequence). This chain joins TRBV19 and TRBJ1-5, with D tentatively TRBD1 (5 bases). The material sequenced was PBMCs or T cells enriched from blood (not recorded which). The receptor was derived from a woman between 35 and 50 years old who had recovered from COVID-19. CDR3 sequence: CASTTNSGLGGQPQHF. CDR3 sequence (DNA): TGTGCCAGTACCACTAACTCGGGCCTGGGGGGTCAGCCCCAGCATTTT. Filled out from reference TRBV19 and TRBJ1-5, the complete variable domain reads DGGITQSPKYLFRKEGQNVTLSCEQNLNHDAMYWYRQDPGQGLRLIYYSQIVNDFQKGDIAEGYSVSREKKESFPLTVTSAQKNPTAFYLCASTTNSGLGGQPQHFGDGTRLSIL.